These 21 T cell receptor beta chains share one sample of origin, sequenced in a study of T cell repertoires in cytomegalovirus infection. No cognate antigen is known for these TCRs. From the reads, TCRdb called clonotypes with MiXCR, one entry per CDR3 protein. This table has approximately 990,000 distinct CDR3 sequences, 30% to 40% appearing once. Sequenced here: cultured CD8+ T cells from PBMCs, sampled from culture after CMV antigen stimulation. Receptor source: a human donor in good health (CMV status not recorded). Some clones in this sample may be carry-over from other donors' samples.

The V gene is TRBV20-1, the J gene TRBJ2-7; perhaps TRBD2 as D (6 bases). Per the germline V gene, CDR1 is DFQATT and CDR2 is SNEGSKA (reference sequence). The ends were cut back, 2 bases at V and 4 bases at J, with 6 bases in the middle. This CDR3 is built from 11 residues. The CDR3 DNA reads TGCAGTGCTAGACGGGAGTACGAGCAGTACGTC. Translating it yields CSARREYEQYV.

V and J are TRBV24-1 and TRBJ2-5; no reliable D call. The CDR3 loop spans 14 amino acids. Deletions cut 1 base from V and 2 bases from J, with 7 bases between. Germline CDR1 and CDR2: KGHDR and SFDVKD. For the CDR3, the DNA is TGTGCCACCAGTGATTTCGACGGACAAGAGACCCAGTACTTC. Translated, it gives CATSDFDGQETQYF.

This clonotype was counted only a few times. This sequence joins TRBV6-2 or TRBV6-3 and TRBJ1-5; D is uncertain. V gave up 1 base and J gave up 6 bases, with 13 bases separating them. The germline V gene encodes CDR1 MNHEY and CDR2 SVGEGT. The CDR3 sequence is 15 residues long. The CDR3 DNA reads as TGTGCCAGCAGTTACTTGGGTGGATCCACTCAGCCCCAGCATTTT. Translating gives CASSYLGGSTQPQHF.

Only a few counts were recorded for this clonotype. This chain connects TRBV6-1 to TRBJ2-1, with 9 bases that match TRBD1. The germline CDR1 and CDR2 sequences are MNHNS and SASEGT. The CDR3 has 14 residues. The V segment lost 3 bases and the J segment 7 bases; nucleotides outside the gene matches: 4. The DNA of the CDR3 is TGTGCCAGCAGTGAGGGGACAGGGACGAATGAGCAGTTCTTC. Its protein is CASSEGTGTNEQFF.

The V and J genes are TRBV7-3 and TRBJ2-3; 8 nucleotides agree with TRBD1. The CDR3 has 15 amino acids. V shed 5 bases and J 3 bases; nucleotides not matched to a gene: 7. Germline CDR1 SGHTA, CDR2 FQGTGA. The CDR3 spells CASSGFDRGTDTQYF. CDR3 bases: TGTGCCAGCAGCGGCTTTGACAGGGGAACAGATACGCAGTATTTT.

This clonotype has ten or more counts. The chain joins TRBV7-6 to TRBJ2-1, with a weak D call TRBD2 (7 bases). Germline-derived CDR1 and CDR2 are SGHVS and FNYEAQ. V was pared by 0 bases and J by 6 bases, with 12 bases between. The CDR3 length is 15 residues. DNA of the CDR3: TGTGCCAGCAGCTTAGCGAGGGGGGGGGGCAATGAGCAGTTCTTC. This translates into CASSLARGGGNEQFF.

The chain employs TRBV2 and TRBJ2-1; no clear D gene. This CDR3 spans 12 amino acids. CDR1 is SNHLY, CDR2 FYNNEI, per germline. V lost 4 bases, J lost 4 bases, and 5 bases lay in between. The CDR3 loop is CASSGKYNEQFF. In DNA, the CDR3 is TGTGCCAGCAGTGGGAAGTACAATGAGCAGTTCTTC.

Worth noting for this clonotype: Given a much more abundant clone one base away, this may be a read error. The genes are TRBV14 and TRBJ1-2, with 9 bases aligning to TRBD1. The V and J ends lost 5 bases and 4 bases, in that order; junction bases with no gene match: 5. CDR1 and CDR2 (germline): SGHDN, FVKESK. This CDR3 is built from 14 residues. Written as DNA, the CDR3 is TGTGCCAGCAGCTACCCGGGACAGGGCTATGGCTACACCTTC. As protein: CASSYPGQGYGYTF.

The DNA for the CDR3 is TGTGCCAGCAGCCCACGCGATGGGACAGGGCTTCTTATCGGCAACTATGGCTACACCTTC. Translation: CASSPRDGTGLLIGNYGYTF. V and J are TRBV14 and TRBJ1-2; TRBD1 agrees at 9 bases. V lost 4 bases, J lost 2 bases, and 20 bases stayed unmatched. From germline, CDR1 is SGHDN and CDR2 FVKESK. The CDR3 has 20 residues. Filled out from reference TRBV14 and TRBJ1-2, the complete variable domain reads EAGVTQFPSHSVIEKGQTVTLRCDPISGHDNLYWYRRVMGKEIKFLLHFVKESKQDESGMPNNRFLAERTGGTYSTLKVQPAELEDSGVYFCASSPRDGTGLLIGNYGYTFGSGTRLTVV.

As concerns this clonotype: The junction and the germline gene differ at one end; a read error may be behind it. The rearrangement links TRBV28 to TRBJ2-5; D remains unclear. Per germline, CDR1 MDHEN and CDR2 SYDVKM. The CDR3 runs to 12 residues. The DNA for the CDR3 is TGTGCCAACAGTTTTATAGGTGGGACCCAGTACTTC. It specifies CANSFIGGTQYF.

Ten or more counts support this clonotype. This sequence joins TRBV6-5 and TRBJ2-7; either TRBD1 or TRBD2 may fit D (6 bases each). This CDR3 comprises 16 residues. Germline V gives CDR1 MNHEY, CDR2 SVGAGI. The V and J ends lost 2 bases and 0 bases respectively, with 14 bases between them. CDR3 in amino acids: CASSYGGQGPSYEQYF. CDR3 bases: TGTGCCAGCAGTTACGGGGGGCAGGGCCCCTCCTACGAGCAGTACTTC.

CDR3 coding DNA: TGTGCCGTTGAGAGGACAGCGAACACCGGGGAGCTGTTTTTT. It yields the protein CAVERTANTGELFF. The genes are TRBV7-6 and TRBJ2-2; D is possibly TRBD1 (6 bases). The CDR3 totals 14 residues. Germline CDR1 reads SGHVS; CDR2 reads FNYEAQ. V lost 11 bases to trimming and J lost 0 bases, with 13 bases between them.

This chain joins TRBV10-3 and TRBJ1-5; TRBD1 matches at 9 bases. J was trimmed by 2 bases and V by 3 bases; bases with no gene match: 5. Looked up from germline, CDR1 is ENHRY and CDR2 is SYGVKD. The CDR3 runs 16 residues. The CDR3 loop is CAISELDRGGNQPQHF. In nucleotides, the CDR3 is TGTGCCATCAGTGAATTAGACAGGGGGGGCAATCAGCCCCAGCATTTT.

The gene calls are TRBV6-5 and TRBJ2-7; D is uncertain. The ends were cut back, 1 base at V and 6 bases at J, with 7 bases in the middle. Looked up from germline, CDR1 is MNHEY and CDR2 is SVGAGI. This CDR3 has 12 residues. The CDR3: CASSYYGSEQYF. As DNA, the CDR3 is TGTGCCAGCAGTTACTACGGGTCCGAGCAGTACTTC.

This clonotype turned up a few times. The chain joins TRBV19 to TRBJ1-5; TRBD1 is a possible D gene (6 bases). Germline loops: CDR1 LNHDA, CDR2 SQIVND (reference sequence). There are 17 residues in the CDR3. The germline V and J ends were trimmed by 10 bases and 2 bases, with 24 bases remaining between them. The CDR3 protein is CATAGTPSPHGNQPQHF. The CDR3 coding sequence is TGTGCCACTGCAGGGACACCTTCCCCCCATGGCAATCAGCCCCAGCATTTT.

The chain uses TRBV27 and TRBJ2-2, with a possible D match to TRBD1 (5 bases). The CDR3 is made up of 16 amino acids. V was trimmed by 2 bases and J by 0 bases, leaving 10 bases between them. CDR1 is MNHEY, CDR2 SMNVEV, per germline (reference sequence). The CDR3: CASSLTGTSNTGELFF. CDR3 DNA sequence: TGTGCCAGCAGTTTAACAGGTACCTCGAACACCGGGGAGCTGTTTTTT.

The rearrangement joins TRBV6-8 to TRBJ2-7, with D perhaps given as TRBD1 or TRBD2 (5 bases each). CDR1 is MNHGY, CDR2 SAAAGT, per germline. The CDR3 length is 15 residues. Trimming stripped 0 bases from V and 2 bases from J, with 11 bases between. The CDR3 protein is CASSYSSGRAYEQYV. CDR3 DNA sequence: TGTGCCAGCAGTTACTCGAGCGGCAGGGCCTACGAGCAGTACGTC.

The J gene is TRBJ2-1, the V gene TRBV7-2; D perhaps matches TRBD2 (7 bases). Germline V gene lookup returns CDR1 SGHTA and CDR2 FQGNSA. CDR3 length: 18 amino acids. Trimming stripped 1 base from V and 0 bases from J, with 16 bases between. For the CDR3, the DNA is TGTGCCAGCAGCTTAGGGGGGGGGGGCGCGGTCTCCTACAATGAGCAGTTCTTC. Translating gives CASSLGGGGAVSYNEQFF.

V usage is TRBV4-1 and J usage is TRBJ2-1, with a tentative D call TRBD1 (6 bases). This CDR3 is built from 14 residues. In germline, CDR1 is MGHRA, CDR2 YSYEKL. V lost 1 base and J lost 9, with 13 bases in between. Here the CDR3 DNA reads TGCGCCAGCAGCCAAGTGAGAATGGGGGCTGAGCAGTTCTTC. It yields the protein CASSQVRMGAEQFF.

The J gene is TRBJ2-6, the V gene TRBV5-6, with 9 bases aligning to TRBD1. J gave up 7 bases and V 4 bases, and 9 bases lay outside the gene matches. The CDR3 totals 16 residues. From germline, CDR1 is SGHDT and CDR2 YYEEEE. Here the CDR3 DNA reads TGTGCCAGCAGCCAAATGGGACAGGGATTTGCCAACGTCCTGACTTTC. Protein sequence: CASSQMGQGFANVLTF.

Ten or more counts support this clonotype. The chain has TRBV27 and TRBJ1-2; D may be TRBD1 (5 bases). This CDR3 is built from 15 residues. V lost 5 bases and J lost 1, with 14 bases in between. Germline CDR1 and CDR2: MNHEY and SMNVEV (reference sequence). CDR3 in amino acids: CASSPRQPLNYGYTF. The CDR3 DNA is TGTGCCAGCAGTCCCAGACAGCCCCTTAACTATGGCTACACCTTC.